This T cell receptor beta chain was profiled in a study of cytomegalovirus exposure and HLA in healthy donors. Overall study: For the approximately 400 genotyped donors, more than 65% fell within the Caucasian-associated ancestry cluster.

The CDR3 runs to 16 residues. Looked up from germline, CDR1 is MNHEY and CDR2 is SVGAGI. The V end was cut by 0 bases, the J end by 1 base, with 9 bases between. The PCR contained 60 Vbeta and 13 Jbeta primers. Produced via immunoSEQ multiplex PCR; TCRdb's table is partial and in-frame only. The data hold fewer than 180,000 clones, with 75% to 85% observed a single time. Study findings and constraints: At a 0.05 false discovery rate, a later analysis found 16,951 TCR beta sequences to be associated with HLA alleles. The study labeled 170 or so TCR beta chains cytomegalovirus-associated.

The table lists this clone with a few counts. The antigen remains unidentified. The sequenced sample was PBMCs. This TCR was sampled from a middle-aged man in good health and CMV-seropositive. The chain carries TRBV6-5 and TRBJ2-2, with no clear D. CDR3 in amino acids: CASSYSMSGNTGELFF. The CDR3 nucleotides read TGTGCCAGCAGTTACTCGATGTCAGGGAACACCGGGGAGCTGTTTTTT.